This TCR beta chain emerged from a study of blood T cell repertoires in COVID-19. Across the whole study: Both acute and convalescent COVID-19 samples were obtained from the United States, Italy and Spain. From T cells, B-cell-depleted T cells, or PBMCs came the material, which was cDNA or gDNA.

Methods used by the authors: Amplifying reference gene primers gave estimates of nucleated cell counts. The repertoire was sequenced with immunoSEQ multiplex PCR; TCRdb's copy has only in-frame clones and lacks some. The V and J calls and clone size are taken from that table; D and trimming were inferred from the DNA. This sample has about 49,000 clones, with 82% found just once. This CDR3 is 14 amino acids long. Trimming pared 3 bases from V and 1 base from J, leaving 8 bases between. Germline V gene sequence: CDR1 SGDLS, CDR2 YYNGEE. The J gene is TRBJ1-3, the V gene TRBV9, with D hard to call. This receptor was taken from a woman aged 60-70 years with acute or convalescent COVID-19. Sequenced material: peripheral blood. CDR3 sequence: CASSATSSGNTIYF. The CDR3 nucleotides are TGTGCCAGCAGCGCGACATCTTCTGGAAACACCATATATTTT.